The subject of this entry is one T cell receptor (beta chain). This entry is derived from a study of cytomegalovirus exposure and HLA in healthy donors. The germline CDR1 and CDR2 sequences are LGHNA and YNFKEQ. CDR3 length: 21 residues. Trimming shortened V by 0 bases and J by 0 bases, and 21 bases separated the two germline ends. It was with 60 Vbeta and 13 Jbeta primers that the PCR ran. TCRdb's table, derived via immunoSEQ multiplex PCR, lists solely in-frame clones and lacks some. Of under 150,000 clones in the sample, around 70% are singletons; the top ten hold about 2.6%. The sequenced sample consisted of PBMCs. The sequence was collected from a human donor in good health. This chain joins TRBV4-2 and TRBJ2-6, with D maybe TRBD2 (5 bases). The CDR3 sequence is CASSQENGRGRAISGANVLTF. Here the CDR3 DNA reads TGTGCCAGCAGCCAAGAAAATGGGCGAGGGCGCGCTATCTCTGGGGCCAACGTCCTGACTTTC.